This TCR beta chain was found in a study of graft-versus-host responses after intestinal transplantation. Study background: Multivisceral, liver-intestinal, or isolated intestinal grafts were transplanted into recipients. For two to four years after anti-thymocyte globulin induction, all recipients took tacrolimus and steroids.

Profiled with immunoSEQ multiplex PCR; TCRdb holds only in-frame clones, not every one. The table lists 98,000 or so clones, 86% of them singletons, with about 1.5% in the top ten. The study's findings and limits: GvH clones occurred in recipient marrow; some first appeared in ileum or blood. Early after transplant, HvG declines were associated with peak levels of circulating GvH clones.

About this clone itself: Its antigen remains unidentified.

This CDR3 is built from 15 residues. Germline V gene data show CDR1 as SEHNR and CDR2 as FQNEAQ (reference sequence). This clonotype was sampled from a human patient who received an intestinal transplant, so some T cells may come from the graft donor. V gene TRBV7-9 combines with J gene TRBJ2-5; 8 bases agree with TRBD2. The J call may be mistaken, given a closer DNA end match to TRBJ2-7. Sequenced here: PBMCs, sampled 255 days after intestinal transplant. CDR3 DNA: TGTGCCAGCAGCCGGAAAGGACTAGCAGAGTACGAGCAGTACTTC. Protein sequence: CASSRKGLAEYEQYF.